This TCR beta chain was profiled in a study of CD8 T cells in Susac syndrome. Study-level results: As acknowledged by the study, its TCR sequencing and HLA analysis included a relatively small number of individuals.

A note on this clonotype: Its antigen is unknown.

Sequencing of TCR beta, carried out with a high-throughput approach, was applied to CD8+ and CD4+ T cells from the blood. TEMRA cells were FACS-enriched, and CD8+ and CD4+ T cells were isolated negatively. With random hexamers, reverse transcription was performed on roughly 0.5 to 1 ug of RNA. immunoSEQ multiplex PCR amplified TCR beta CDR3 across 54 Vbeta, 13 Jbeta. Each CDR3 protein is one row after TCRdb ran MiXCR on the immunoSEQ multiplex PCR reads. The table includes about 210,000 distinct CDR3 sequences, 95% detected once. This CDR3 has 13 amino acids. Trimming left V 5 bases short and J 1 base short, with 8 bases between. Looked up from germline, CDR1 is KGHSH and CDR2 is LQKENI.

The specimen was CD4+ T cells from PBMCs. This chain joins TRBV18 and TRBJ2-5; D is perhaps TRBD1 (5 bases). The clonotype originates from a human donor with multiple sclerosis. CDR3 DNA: TGTGCCAGCTCAACGGACATCCAAGAGACCCAGTACTTC. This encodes CASSTDIQETQYF. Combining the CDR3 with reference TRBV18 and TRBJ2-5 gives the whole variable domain NAGVMQNPRHLVRRRGQEARLRCSPMKGHSHVYWYRQLPEEGLKFMVYLQKENIIDESGMPKERFSAEFPKEGPSILRIQQVVRGDSAAYFCASSTDIQETQYFGPGTRLLVL.